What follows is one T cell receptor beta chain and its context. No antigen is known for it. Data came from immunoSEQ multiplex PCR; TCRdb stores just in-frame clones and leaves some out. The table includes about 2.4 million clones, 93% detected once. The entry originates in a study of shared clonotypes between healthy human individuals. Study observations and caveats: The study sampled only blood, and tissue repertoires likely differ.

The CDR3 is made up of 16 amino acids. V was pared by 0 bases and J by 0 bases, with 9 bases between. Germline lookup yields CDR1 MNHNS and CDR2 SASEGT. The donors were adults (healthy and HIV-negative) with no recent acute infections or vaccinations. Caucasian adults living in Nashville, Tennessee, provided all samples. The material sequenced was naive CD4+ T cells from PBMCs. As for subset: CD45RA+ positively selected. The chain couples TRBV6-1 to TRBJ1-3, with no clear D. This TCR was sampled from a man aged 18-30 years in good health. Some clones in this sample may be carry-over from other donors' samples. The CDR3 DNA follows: TGTGCCAGCAGTGAAGCGCTAAGGGCCTCTGGAAACACCATATATTTT. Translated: CASSEALRASGNTIYF.